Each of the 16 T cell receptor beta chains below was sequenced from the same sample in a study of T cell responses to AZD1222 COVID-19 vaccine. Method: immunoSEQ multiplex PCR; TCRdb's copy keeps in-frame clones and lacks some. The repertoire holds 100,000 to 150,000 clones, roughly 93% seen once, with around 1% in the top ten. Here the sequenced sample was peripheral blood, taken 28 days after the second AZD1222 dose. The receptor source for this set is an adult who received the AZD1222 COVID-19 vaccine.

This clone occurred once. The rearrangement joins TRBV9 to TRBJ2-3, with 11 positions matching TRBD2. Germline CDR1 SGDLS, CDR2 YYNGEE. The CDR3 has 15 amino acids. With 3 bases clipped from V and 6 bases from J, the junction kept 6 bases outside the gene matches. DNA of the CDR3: TGTGCCAGCAGCGCCACTAGCGGGGGTTGGGATACGCAGTATTTT. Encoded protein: CASSATSGGWDTQYF.

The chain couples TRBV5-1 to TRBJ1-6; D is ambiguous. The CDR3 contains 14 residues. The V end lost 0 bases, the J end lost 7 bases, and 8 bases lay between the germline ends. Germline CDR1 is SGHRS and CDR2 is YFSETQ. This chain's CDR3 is CASSLGERNSPLHF. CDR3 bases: TGCGCCAGCAGCTTGGGGGAGAGGAATTCACCCCTCCACTTT.

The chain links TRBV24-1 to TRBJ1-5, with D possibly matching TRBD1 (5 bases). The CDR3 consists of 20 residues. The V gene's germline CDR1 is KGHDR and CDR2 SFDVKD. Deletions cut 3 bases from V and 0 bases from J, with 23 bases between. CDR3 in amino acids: CATSDNAGGGSLFSNQPQHF. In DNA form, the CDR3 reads TGTGCCACCAGTGATAACGCTGGGGGGGGGTCTCTTTTTAGCAATCAGCCCCAGCATTTT.

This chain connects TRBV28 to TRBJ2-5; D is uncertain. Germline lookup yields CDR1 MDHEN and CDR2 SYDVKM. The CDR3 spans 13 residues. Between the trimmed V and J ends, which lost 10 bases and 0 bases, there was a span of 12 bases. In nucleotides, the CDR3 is TGTGCCACCAACCCTGGGGACCAAGAGACCCAGTACTTC. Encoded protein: CATNPGDQETQYF.

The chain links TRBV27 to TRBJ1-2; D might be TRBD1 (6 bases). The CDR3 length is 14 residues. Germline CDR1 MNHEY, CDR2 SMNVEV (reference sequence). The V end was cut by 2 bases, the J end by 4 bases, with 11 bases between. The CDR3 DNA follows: TGTGCCAGCAGTTTACAACAGGGTGCCTATGGCTACACCTTC. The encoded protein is CASSLQQGAYGYTF.

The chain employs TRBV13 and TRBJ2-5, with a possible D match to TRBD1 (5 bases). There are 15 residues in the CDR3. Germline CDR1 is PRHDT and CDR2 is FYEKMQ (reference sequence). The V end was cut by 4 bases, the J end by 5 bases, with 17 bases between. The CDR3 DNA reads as TGTGCCAGCAGCTCGACAGACGGCTTGAGGGAGACCCAGTACTTC. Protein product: CASSSTDGLRETQYF.

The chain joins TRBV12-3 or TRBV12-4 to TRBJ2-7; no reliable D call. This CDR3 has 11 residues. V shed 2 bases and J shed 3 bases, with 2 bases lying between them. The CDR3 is CASSLNYEQYF. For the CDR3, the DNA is TGTGCCAGCAGTTTAAACTACGAGCAGTACTTC.

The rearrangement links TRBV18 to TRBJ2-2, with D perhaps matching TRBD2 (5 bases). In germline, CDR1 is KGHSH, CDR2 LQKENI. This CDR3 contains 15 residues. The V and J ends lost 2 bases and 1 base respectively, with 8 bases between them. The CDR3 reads CASSPATRNTGELFF. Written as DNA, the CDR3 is TGTGCCAGCTCACCAGCCACTAGGAACACCGGGGAGCTGTTTTTT. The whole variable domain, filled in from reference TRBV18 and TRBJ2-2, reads NAGVMQNPRHLVRRRGQEARLRCSPMKGHSHVYWYRQLPEEGLKFMVYLQKENIIDESGMPKERFSAEFPKEGPSILRIQQVVRGDSAAYFCASSPATRNTGELFFGEGSRLTVL.

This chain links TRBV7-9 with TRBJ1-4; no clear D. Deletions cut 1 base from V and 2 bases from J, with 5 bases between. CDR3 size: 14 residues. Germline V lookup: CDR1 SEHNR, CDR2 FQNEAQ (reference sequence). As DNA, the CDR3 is TGTGCCAGCAGCTTAGTATCGACTAATGAAAAACTGTTTTTT. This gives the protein CASSLVSTNEKLFF.

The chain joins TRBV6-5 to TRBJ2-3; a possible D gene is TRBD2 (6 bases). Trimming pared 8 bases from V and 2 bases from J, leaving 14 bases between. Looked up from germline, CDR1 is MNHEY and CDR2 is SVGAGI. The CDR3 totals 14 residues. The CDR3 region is CASGETSLTDTQYF. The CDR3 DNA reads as TGTGCCAGCGGCGAGACTAGTCTCACAGATACGCAGTATTTT.

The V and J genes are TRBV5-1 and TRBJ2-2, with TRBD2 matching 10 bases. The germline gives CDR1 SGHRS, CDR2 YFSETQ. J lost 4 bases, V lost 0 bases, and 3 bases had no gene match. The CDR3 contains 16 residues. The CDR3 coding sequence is TGCGCCAGCAGCTTGGCCAGCGGGAGGGCCACCGGGGAGCTGTTTTTT. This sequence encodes CASSLASGRATGELFF.

This chain's CDR3 is CASSLDLATAELFF. The CDR3 DNA sequence: TGTGCCAGCAGCTTAGATCTGGCCACGGCAGAGCTGTTTTTT. This chain joins TRBV11-2 and TRBJ2-2; D ambiguous. Germline CDR1 is SGHAT and CDR2 is FQNNGV. Trimming removed 0 bases from V and 11 bases from J, with 13 bases in between. The CDR3 runs to 14 residues.

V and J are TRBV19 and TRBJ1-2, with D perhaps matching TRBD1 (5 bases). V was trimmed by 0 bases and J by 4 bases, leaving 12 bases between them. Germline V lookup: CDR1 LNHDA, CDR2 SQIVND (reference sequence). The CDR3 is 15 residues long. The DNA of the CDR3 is TGTGCCAGTAGTATAGATATCACAGGACTCTATGGCTACACCTTC. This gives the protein CASSIDITGLYGYTF.

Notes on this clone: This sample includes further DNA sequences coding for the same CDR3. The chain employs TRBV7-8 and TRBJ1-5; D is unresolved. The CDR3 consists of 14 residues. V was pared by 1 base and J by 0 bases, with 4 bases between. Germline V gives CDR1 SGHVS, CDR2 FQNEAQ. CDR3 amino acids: CASSLGASNQPQHF. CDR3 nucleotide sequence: TGTGCCAGCAGCTTAGGGGCTAGCAATCAGCCCCAGCATTTT.

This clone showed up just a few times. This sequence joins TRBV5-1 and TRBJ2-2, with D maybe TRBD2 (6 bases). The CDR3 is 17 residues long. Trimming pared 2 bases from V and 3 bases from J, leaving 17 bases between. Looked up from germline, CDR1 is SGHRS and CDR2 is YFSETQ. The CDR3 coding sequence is TGCGCCAGCAGCTTAAGTAGCGGTGGAGGGTACACCGGGGAGCTGTTTTTT. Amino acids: CASSLSSGGGYTGELFF.

This CDR3 is CASAPGAQETQYF. Written as DNA, the CDR3 is TGTGCCAGCGCGCCGGGAGCCCAAGAGACCCAGTACTTC. This chain connects TRBV7-3 to TRBJ2-5, with D perhaps TRBD2 (6 bases). CDR1 and CDR2 (germline): SGHTA, FQGTGA. V lost 8 bases and J lost 1, with 11 bases in between. The CDR3 spans 13 residues.